This T cell receptor (beta chain) was identified in a study of blood T cell repertoires in COVID-19. Study-level information: Samples came from the United States, Italy and Spain, spanning acute and convalescent COVID-19.

Original processing methods: Reference gene primer amplification in the assay estimated nucleated cell counts. Measured with immunoSEQ multiplex PCR; TCRdb has only the in-frame clones, and not every one. The V and J calls and clone size were taken over from that table, and D and trimming were inferred from the DNA. This sample carries roughly 150,000 clones, about four fifths of them seen once, and the ten largest clones take roughly 3.4%. Two negative PCRs, clearance, or symptom resolution had been documented for recovered Cohort 3 donors. This receptor was taken from a woman in her sixties or seventies who had recovered from COVID-19. The sequenced sample was PBMCs or T cells enriched from blood (not recorded which).

The CDR3 DNA reads TGTGCCAGCAGCTTAACCCTGACAGGGGGCTCAGATACGCAGTATTTT. Amino acids: CASSLTLTGGSDTQYF. V is TRBV7-3 and J is TRBJ2-3; 10 bases agree with TRBD1. J lost 4 bases, V lost 0 bases, and 4 bases had no gene match. The CDR3 runs to 16 residues. From germline, CDR1 is SGHTA and CDR2 FQGTGA.